The source of this T cell receptor beta chain is a study of neurological immune-mediated disorders. This clonotype was detected many times. The sorted libraries were prepared using about 1 million CD4+ or CD8+ T cells that had themselves been sorted. This CDR3 spans 15 amino acids. CDR1 and CDR2 from the germline V gene are SGHRS and YFSETQ. Trimming shortened V by 2 bases and J by 2 bases, and 10 bases separated the two germline ends. With 10-nucleotide random UMIs included, cDNA was synthesized by 5'RACE. Every sequencing run generated in excess of 160 million TCR-beta sequences. These sequences covered 15-18 subjects. MiXCR, applied by TCRdb to the 5' RACE reads, yields one record per CDR3 protein. The sample yields roughly 31,000 distinct CDR3 sequences, under 30% seen once.

The source material was CD4+ T cells from blood. The J gene is TRBJ2-2, the V gene TRBV5-1; no reliable D call. This receptor was obtained from a man aged 50-60 years with HTLV-1-associated myelopathy (HAM/TSP). CDR3 nucleotides: TGCGCCAGCAGCTTTACGCGGATAAACACCGGGGAGCTGTTTTTT. This translates into CASSFTRINTGELFF.